This TCR beta chain was sequenced for a study of monozygotic twins with inflammatory bowel disease. CDR1 and CDR2 from the germline V gene are SGHDT and YYEEEE. The CDR3 covers 14 residues. The draw for each donor consisted of a single 2.5 ml blood sample. With the 5' RACE reads reprocessed, TCRdb shows one record per CDR3 protein and no DNA. The table counts 330,000 or so distinct CDR3 sequences; around 2% lies in the top ten. This clonotype was sampled from a human donor with ulcerative colitis or Crohn's disease, or a healthy co-twin of an affected twin (not recorded which). The chain recombines TRBV5-6 with TRBJ1-1. Sequencing input: blood. This chain's CDR3 is CASSSGFMNTEAFF.